The rows below give T cell receptor beta chains drawn from one sample of a study of T cells in Graves' hyperthyroidism and ophthalmopathy. TCRdb re-called the multiplex PCR reads with MiXCR, one entry per CDR3 protein. The sample holds roughly 110,000 distinct CDR3 sequences, approximately 15% seen once. The sequenced sample was blood. These receptors were taken from a woman aged 45-59 years with Graves' hyperthyroidism. Each CDR3 is given with its conserved first and last residue. Fields, in order: J gene, D gene, CDR3 length, V gene, clone size, CDR3 DNA, CDR3 protein. The D gene is left open where the match is weak. Clone size appears in some rows only: once, few, many, or a class for an expanded clone.

TRBJ2-7 | NA | 11 | TRBV2 | many | TGTGCCAGCATAAAGGGCGGTGAGCAGTACTTC | CASIKGGEQYF
TRBJ2-2 | TRBD1 | 13 | TRBV2 | NA | TGTGCCAGCAGGGGACAGGGATTCGGGGAGCTGTTTTTT | CASRGQGFGELFF
TRBJ2-1 | TRBD2 | 16 | TRBV18 | many | TGTGCCAGCTCACCGGGACTAGGGAACTCCTACAATGAGCAGTTCTTC | CASSPGLGNSYNEQFF
TRBJ2-3 | NA | 13 | TRBV20-1 | many | TGCAGTTGTGTGACTCCGCGTACGAATACGCAGTATTTT | CSCVTPRTNTQYF
TRBJ2-1 | NA | 16 | TRBV4-2 | few | TGTGCCAGCAGCCAAGATCGCACGGGAATCAGCAATGAGCAGTTCTTC | CASSQDRTGISNEQFF
TRBJ1-2 | TRBD1 | 17 | TRBV4-2 | many | TGTGCCAGCAGCCACCCGACAGGGGGACTAGCTAACTATGGCTACACCTTC | CASSHPTGGLANYGYTF
TRBJ1-3 | NA | 13 | TRBV12-3/TRBV12-4 | many | TGTGCCAGCAGTTTCAGCTCTGGAAACACCATATATTTT | CASSFSSGNTIYF
TRBJ2-2 | TRBD2 | 17 | TRBV7-9 | many | TGTGCCAGCAGCTTAGCAGTAGGACTAGCCTCATCCGGGGAGCTGTTTTTT | CASSLAVGLASSGELFF
TRBJ1-5 | NA | 13 | TRBV6-1 | many | TGTGCCAGCACTACAGGGACCGGTCAGCCCCAGCATTTT | CASTTGTGQPQHF
TRBJ1-5 | TRBD1 | 15 | TRBV28 | many | TGTGCCAGCAGACCCGGGACAGGGGGCCGCCAGCCCCAGCATTTT | CASRPGTGGRQPQHF
TRBJ2-1 | NA | 17 | TRBV6-5 | few | TGTGCCAGCAGTTACCAATACGTGACTAGCTCCTACAATGAGCAGTTCTTC | CASSYQYVTSSYNEQFF
TRBJ2-1 | TRBD2 | 16 | TRBV20-1 | many | TGCAGTGCTAGAGACCCTAGCGGGAGGGGCCACAATGAGCAGTTCTTC | CSARDPSGRGHNEQFF
TRBJ1-1 | NA | 13 | TRBV28 | many | TGTGCCAGCAGTTCTTCAGTTAACACTGAAGCTTTCTTT | CASSSSVNTEAFF
TRBJ1-5 | NA | 12 | TRBV20-1 | many | TGCAGTGCTACTCGTAGCAATCAGCCCCAGCATTTT | CSATRSNQPQHF
TRBJ2-3 | TRBD2 | 17 | TRBV28 | many | TGTGCCAGCAGTTTTTTCCTAGCGGGAGTCGTCACAGATACGCAGTATTTT | CASSFFLAGVVTDTQYF
TRBJ1-1 | NA | 16 | TRBV15 | many | TGTGCCACCAGCAGAGACTTTGGACAGACGAACACTGAAGCTTTCTTT | CATSRDFGQTNTEAFF
TRBJ2-2 | TRBD2 | 17 | TRBV5-1 | many | TGCGCCAGCAGCTTGGAACTAGCGGGAGGGCTGGCCGGGGAGCTGTTTTTT | CASSLELAGGLAGELFF
TRBJ2-1 | TRBD2 | 16 | TRBV20-1 | many | TGCAGTGCTGGGGGGGGACTAGCGGGAGTCCTCGGTAGGCAGTTCTTC | CSAGGGLAGVLGRQFF
TRBJ1-3 | TRBD1 | 14 | TRBV30 | many | TGTGCCTGGAGTTGGACAGGGACCGAAAACACCATATATTTT | CAWSWTGTENTIYF
TRBJ1-6 | TRBD1 | 15 | TRBV6-1 | NA | TGTGCCAGCAGTGGATCCGGGACAGGGGACTCACCCCTCCACTTT | CASSGSGTGDSPLHF
TRBJ2-3 | NA | 14 | TRBV6-1 | many | TGTGCCAGCAGGCCGACAGTAAGCACAGATACGCAGTATTTT | CASRPTVSTDTQYF
TRBJ1-1 | TRBD1 | 15 | TRBV20-1 | many | TGCAGTGCTAGAGGGACAGGGGTCCTGAACACTGAAGCTTTCTTT | CSARGTGVLNTEAFF
TRBJ2-1 | NA | 14 | TRBV5-1 | many | TGCGCCAGCAGCTTGGCCGGGGGGCGGGATGAGCAGTTCTTC | CASSLAGGRDEQFF
TRBJ2-1 | NA | 16 | TRBV27 | many | TGTGCCAGCAGTTTATCGGGAGCAGGGGTTTACAATGAGCAGTTCTTC | CASSLSGAGVYNEQFF
TRBJ2-1 | TRBD2 | 17 | TRBV19 | NA | TGTGCCAGTAGTGGGACTAGAAAACCCTCCTCCTACAATGAGCAGTTCTTC | CASSGTRKPSSYNEQFF
TRBJ1-1 | NA | 15 | TRBV10-3 | many | TGTGCCATCAGTGAACCTGGTTTGAGGAACACTGAAGCTTTCTTT | CAISEPGLRNTEAFF
TRBJ2-2 | NA | 16 | TRBV5-1 | many | TGCGCCAGCAGCTTGGCCTCGGGGACGAACACCGGGGAGCTGTTTTTT | CASSLASGTNTGELFF
TRBJ2-7 | NA | 12 | TRBV7-6 | NA | TGTGCCAGCAGCTTACTAGCGACGGAGCAGTACTTC | CASSLLATEQYF
TRBJ2-1 | TRBD2 | 16 | TRBV24-1 | few | TGTGCCACCAGTGACCCGGGGACTAGCGGGGGAAATGAGCAGTTCTTC | CATSDPGTSGGNEQFF
TRBJ1-2 | TRBD1 | 13 | TRBV30 | many | TGTGCCTGTCAGGGGGCAGCTAACTATGGCTACACCTTC | CACQGAANYGYTF
TRBJ2-7 | NA | 14 | TRBV2 | many | TGTGCCAGCGCCCCACAGGGTCTTTCCTACGAGCAGTACTTC | CASAPQGLSYEQYF
TRBJ2-3 | TRBD2 | 16 | TRBV2 | few | TGTGCCAGCAGTACCCCGGGACTAGCGGGGTCGGATACGCAGTATTTT | CASSTPGLAGSDTQYF
TRBJ2-5 | TRBD2 | 14 | TRBV5-1 | many | TGCGCCAGCGGTGAACTAGCGGAACAAGAGACCCAGTACTTC | CASGELAEQETQYF
TRBJ2-1 | NA | 12 | TRBV7-9 | many | TGTGCCAGCAGCACAGCCTTTGGGGAGCAGTTCTTC | CASSTAFGEQFF
TRBJ2-1 | TRBD2 | 17 | TRBV28 | many | TGTGCCAGCAGTTCCCTTAGCGGGAGAAGCTCCTACAATGAGCAGTTCTTC | CASSSLSGRSSYNEQFF
TRBJ2-1 | TRBD1 | 15 | TRBV7-9 | many | TGTGCCAGCAGCTTAGTCCAGGGGGCCTACAATGAGCAGTTCTTC | CASSLVQGAYNEQFF
TRBJ2-5 | TRBD1 | 13 | TRBV20-1 | many | TGCAGTGCCGCGGACAGGTCCCAAGAGACCCAGTACTTC | CSAADRSQETQYF
TRBJ2-2 | NA | 13 | TRBV19 | many | TGTGCCAGTAGTATCGGGCCCACCGGGGAGCTGTTTTTT | CASSIGPTGELFF
TRBJ2-1 | NA | 13 | TRBV4-1 | many | TGCGCCAGCGGGGGGGGGCAGGGCAATGAGCAGTTCTTC | CASGGGQGNEQFF
TRBJ1-1 | NA | 15 | TRBV11-2 | NA | TGCGCCAGCAGCCAAGATTGGGGGCCGAGGACTGAAGCTTTCTTT | CASSQDWGPRTEAFF
TRBJ2-1 | NA | 12 | TRBV18 | few | TGTGCCAGCTCACCATCGAAACGGGAGCAGTTCTTC | CASSPSKREQFF